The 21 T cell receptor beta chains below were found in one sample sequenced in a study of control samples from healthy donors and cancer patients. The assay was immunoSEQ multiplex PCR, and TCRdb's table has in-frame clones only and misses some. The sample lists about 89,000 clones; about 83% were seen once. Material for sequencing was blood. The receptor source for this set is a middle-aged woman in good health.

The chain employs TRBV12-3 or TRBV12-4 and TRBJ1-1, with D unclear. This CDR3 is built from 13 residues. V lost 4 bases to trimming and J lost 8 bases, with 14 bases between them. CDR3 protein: CASSSGIILEAFF. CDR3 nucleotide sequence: TGTGCCAGCAGTTCGGGAATTATCCTGGAAGCTTTCTTT.

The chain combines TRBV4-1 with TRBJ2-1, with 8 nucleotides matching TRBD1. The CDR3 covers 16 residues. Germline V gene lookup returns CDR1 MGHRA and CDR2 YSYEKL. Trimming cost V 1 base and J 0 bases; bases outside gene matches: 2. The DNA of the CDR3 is TGCGCCAGCAGCCAAGCAGGGGGCCTCTCCTACAATGAGCAGTTCTTC. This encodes CASSQAGGLSYNEQFF.

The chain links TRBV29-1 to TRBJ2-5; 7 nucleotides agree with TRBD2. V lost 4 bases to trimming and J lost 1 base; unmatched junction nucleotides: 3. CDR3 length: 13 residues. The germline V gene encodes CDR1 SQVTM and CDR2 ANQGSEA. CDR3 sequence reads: CSVVGGSQETQYF. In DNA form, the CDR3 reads TGCAGCGTTGTTGGCGGGAGCCAAGAGACCCAGTACTTC.

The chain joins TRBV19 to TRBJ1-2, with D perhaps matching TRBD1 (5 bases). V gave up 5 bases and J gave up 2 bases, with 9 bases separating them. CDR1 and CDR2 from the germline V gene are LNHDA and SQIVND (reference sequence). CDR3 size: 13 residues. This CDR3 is CASSGARNYGYTF. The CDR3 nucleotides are TGTGCCAGTAGTGGGGCCAGGAACTATGGCTACACCTTC.

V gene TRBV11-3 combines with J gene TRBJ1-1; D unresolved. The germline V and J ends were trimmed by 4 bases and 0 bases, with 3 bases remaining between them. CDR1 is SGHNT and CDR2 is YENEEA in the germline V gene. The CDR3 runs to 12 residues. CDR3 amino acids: CASSSMNTEAFF. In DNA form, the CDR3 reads TGTGCCAGCAGCTCGATGAACACTGAAGCTTTCTTT. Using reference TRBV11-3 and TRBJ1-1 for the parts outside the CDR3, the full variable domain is EAGVVQSPRYKIIEKKQPVAFWCNPISGHNTLYWYLQNLGQGPELLIRYENEEAVDDSQLPKDRFSAERLKGVDSTLKIQPAELGDSAVYLCASSSMNTEAFFGQGTRLTVV.

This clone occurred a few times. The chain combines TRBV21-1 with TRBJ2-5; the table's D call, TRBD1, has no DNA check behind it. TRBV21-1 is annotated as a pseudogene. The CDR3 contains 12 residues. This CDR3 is CASSKARETQYF. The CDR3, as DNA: TGTGCCAGCAGCAAAGCCAGGGAGACCCAGTACTTC.

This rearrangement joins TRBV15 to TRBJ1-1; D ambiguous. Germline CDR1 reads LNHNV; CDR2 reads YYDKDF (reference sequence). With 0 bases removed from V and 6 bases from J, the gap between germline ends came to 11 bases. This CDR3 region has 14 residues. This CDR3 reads CATSRDIRIAEAFF. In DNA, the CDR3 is TGTGCCACCAGCAGAGATATCAGGATCGCTGAAGCTTTCTTT.

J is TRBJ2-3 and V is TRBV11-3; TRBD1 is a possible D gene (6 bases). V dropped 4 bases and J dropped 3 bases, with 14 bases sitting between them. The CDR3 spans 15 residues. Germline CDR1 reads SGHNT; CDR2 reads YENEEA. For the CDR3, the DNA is TGTGCCAGCAGCTGGGGGAAGGGGGATACAGATACGCAGTATTTT. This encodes CASSWGKGDTDTQYF.

The CDR3 loop is CASSLEAGGLYGYTF. The CDR3 coding sequence is TGTGCCAGCAGCTTAGAAGCAGGGGGCCTCTATGGCTACACCTTC. J is TRBJ1-2 and V is TRBV13, with TRBD1 matching 8 bases. J lost 4 bases, V lost 1 base, and 5 bases had no gene match. There are 15 residues in the CDR3. CDR1 is PRHDT and CDR2 is FYEKMQ in the germline V gene (reference sequence).

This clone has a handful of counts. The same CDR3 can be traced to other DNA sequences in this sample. In nucleotides, the CDR3 is TGTGCCATCAGCCTAGCGGGGGGGCCCTACGAGCAGTACTTC. Protein product: CAISLAGGPYEQYF. The V call is TRBV10-3, the J call TRBJ2-7, with 12 bases lining up with TRBD2. CDR3 length: 14 residues. Germline V gene data show CDR1 as ENHRY and CDR2 as SYGVKD. The V gene end was trimmed by 6 bases and the J gene end by 2 bases; junction bases not matched to a gene: 2.

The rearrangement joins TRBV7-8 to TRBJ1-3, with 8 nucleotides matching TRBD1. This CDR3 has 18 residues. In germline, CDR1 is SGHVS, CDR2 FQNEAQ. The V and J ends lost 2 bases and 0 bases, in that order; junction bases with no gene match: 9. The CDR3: CASSLNQGALFSGNTIYF. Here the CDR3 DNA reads TGTGCCAGCAGCTTAAATCAGGGGGCCCTATTCTCTGGAAACACCATATATTTT.

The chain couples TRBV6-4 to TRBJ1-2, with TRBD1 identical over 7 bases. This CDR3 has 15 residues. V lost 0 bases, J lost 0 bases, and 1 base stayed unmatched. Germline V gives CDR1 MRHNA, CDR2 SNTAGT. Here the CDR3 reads CASSDSGTANYGYTF. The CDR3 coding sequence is TGTGCCAGCAGTGACTCTGGGACAGCTAACTATGGCTACACCTTC.

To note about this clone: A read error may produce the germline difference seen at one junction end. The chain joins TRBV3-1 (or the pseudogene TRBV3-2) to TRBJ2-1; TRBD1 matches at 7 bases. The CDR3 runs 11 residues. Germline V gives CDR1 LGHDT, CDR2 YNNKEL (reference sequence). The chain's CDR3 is CASSQVGTVVF. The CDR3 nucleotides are TGTGCCAGCAGCCAAGTCGGGACAGTTGTCTTC.

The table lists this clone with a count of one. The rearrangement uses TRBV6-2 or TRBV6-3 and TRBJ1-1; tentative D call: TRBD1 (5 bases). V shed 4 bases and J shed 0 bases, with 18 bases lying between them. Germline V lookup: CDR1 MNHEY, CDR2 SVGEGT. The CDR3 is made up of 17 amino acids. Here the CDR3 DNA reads TGTGCCAGCAGTTCCCTCGGCTGGGGCGCCATGAACACTGAAGCTTTCTTT. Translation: CASSSLGWGAMNTEAFF.

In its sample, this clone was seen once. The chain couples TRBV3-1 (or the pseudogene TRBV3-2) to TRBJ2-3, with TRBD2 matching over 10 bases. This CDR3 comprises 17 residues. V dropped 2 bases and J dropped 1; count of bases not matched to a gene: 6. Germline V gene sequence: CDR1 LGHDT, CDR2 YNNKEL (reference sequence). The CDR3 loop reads CASSQLPGTSGTDTQYF. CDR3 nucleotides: TGTGCCAGCAGCCAATTGCCCGGGACTAGCGGCACAGATACGCAGTATTTT.

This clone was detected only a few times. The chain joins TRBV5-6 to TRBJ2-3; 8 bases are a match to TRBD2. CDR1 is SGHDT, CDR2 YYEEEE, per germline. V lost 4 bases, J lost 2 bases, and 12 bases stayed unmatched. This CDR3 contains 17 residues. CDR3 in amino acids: CASSPWGSGGNTDTQYF. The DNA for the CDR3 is TGTGCCAGCAGCCCCTGGGGGAGCGGGGGAAACACAGATACGCAGTATTTT.

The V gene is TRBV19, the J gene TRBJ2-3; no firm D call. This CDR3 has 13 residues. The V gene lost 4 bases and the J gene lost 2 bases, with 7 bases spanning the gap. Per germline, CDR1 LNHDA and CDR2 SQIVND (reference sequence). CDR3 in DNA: TGTGCCAGTAGTAGTTTGGCCACAGATACGCAGTATTTT. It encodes CASSSLATDTQYF.

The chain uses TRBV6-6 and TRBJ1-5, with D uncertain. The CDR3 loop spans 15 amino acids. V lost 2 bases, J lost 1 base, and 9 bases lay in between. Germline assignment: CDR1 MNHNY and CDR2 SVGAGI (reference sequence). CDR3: CASSYPSMSNQPQHF. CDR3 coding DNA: TGTGCCAGCAGTTACCCGAGTATGAGCAATCAGCCCCAGCATTTT.

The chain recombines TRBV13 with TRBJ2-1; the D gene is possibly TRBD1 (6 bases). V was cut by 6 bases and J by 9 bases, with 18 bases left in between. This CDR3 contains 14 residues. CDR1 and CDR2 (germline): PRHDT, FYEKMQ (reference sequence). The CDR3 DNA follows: TGTGCCAGCAGACCAGGGGCAATGGGGGTTGAGCAGTTCTTC. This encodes CASRPGAMGVEQFF.

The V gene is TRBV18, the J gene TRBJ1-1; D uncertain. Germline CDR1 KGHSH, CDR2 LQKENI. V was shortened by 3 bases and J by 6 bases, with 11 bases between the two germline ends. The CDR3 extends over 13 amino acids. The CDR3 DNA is TGTGCCAGCTCACCCCGGGTCGACGCTGAAGCTTTCTTT. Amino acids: CASSPRVDAEAFF.

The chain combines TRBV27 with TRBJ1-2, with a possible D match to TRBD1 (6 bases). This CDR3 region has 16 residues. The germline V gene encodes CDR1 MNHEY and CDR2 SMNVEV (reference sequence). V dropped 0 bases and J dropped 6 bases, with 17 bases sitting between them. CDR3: CASSLSSPTGSDGYTF. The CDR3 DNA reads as TGTGCCAGCAGTTTATCATCCCCAACAGGGAGCGATGGCTACACCTTC.